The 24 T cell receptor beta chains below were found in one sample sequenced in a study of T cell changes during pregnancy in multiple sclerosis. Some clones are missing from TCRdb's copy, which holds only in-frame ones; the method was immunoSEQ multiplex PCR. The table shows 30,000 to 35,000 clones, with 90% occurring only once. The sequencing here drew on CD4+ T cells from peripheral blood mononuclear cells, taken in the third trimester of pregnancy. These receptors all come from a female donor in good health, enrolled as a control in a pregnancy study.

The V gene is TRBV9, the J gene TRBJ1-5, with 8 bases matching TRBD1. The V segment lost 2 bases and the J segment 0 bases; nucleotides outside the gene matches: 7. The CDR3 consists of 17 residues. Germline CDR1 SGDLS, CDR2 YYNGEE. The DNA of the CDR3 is TGTGCCAGCAGCGTCGGGACAGGACACCCTAGCAATCAGCCCCAGCATTTT. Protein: CASSVGTGHPSNQPQHF.

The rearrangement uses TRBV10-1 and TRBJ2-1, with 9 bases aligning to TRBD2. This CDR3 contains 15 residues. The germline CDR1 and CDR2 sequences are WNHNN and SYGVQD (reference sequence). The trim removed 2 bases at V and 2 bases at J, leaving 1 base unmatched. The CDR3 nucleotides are TGCGCCAGCAGTGAGGTAGCGGGGGCCTACAATGAGCAGTTCTTC. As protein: CASSEVAGAYNEQFF.

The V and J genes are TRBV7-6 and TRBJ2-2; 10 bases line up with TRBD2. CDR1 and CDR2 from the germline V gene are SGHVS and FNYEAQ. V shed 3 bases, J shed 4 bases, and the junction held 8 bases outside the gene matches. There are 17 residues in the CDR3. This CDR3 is CASSLPGGLAATGELFF. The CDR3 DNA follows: TGTGCCAGCAGCTTGCCCGGTGGACTAGCGGCCACCGGGGAGCTGTTTTTT.

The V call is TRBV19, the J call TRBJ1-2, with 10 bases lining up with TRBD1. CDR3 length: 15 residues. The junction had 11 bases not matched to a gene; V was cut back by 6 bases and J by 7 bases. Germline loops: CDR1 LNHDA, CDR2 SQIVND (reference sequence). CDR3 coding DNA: TGTGCCAGTAGGGAAATGGGACAGGGGAAGGCTGGCTACACCTTC. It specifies CASREMGQGKAGYTF.

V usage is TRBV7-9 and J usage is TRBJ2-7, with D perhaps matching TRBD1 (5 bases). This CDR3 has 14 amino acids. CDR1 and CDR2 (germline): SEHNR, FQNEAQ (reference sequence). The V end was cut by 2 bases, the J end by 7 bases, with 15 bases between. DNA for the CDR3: TGTGCCAGCAGCTTAACAGGTTGGGAAGGGGAGCAGTACTTC. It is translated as CASSLTGWEGEQYF.

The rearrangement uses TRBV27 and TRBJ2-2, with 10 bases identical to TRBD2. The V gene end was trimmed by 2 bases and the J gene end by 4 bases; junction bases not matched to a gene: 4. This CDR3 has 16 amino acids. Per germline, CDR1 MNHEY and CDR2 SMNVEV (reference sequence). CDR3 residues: CASSLRPSGSTGELFF. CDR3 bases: TGTGCCAGCAGTTTACGCCCTAGCGGGAGCACCGGGGAGCTGTTTTTT.

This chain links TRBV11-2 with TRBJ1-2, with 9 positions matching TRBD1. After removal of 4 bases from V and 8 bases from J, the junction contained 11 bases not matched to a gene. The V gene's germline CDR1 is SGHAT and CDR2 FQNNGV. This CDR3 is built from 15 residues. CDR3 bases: TGTGCCAGCAGCTCCAGGACAGGGGCCGATGGGGGCTACACCTTC. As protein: CASSSRTGADGGYTF.

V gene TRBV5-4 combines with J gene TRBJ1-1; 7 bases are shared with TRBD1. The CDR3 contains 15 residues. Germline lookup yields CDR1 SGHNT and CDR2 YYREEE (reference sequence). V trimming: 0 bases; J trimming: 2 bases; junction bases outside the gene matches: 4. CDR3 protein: CASSLGQGGNTEAFF. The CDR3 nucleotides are TGTGCCAGCAGCTTGGGACAGGGAGGAAACACTGAAGCTTTCTTT.

CDR3 DNA sequence: TGTGCCAGCAGCCCCGCGGGGGTGGGCACTGAAGCTTTCTTT. This codes for CASSPAGVGTEAFF. V is TRBV7-2 and J is TRBJ1-1, with a tentative D call TRBD1 (5 bases). V dropped 5 bases and J dropped 4 bases, with 14 bases sitting between them. Germline-derived CDR1 and CDR2 are SGHTA and FQGNSA. The CDR3 is 14 amino acids.

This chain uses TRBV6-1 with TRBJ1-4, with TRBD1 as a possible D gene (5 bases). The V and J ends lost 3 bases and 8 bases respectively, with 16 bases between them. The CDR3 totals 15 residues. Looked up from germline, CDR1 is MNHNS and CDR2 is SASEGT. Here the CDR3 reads CASSDGARGYEKLFF. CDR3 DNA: TGTGCCAGCAGTGATGGGGCCCGGGGGTACGAAAAACTGTTTTTT.

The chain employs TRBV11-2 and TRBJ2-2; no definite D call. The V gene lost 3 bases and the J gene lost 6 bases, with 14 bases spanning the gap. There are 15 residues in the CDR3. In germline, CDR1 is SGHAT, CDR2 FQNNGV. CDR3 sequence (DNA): TGTGCCAGCAGCTTCGTTTTTTGGGCCTCCGGGGAGCTGTTTTTT. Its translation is CASSFVFWASGELFF.

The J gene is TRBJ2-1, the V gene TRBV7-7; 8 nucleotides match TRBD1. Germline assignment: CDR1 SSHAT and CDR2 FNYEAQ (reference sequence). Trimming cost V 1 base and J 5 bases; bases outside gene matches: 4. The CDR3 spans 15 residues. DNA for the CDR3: TGTGCCAGCAGCTTAGGGACAGGGCGCCACAATGAGCAGTTCTTC. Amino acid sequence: CASSLGTGRHNEQFF.

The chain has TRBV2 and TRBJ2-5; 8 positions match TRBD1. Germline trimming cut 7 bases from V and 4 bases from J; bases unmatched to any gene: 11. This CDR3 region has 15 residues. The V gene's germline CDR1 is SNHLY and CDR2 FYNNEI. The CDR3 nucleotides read TGTGCCAGCACCCCGGGGCAGGGGGCGCGAGAGACCCAGTACTTC. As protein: CASTPGQGARETQYF.

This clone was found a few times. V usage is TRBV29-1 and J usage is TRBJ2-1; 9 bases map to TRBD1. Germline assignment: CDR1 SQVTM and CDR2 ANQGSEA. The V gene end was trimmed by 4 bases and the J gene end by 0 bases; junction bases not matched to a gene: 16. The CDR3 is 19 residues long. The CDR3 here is CSVGSGQGLSVNSYNEQFF. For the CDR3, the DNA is TGCAGCGTTGGCTCTGGACAGGGGCTAAGTGTAAACTCCTACAATGAGCAGTTCTTC.

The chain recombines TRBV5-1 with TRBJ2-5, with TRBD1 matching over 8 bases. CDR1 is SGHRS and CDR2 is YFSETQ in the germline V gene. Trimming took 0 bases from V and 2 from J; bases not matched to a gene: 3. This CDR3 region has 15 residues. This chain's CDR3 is CASSLDGTGQETQYF. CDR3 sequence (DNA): TGCGCCAGCAGCTTGGATGGGACAGGACAAGAGACCCAGTACTTC.

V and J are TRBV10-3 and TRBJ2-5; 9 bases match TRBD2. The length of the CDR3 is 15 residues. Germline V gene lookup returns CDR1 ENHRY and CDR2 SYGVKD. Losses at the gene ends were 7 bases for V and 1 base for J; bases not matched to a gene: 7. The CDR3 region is CAITRLADSQETQYF. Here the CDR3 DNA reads TGTGCCATCACCCGACTAGCGGACTCCCAAGAGACCCAGTACTTC.

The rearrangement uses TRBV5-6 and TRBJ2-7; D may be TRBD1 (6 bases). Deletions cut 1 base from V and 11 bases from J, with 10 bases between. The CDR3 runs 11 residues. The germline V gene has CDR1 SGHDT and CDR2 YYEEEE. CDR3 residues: CASSLTGLEYF. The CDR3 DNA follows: TGTGCCAGCAGCTTGACAGGGCTTGAGTACTTC.

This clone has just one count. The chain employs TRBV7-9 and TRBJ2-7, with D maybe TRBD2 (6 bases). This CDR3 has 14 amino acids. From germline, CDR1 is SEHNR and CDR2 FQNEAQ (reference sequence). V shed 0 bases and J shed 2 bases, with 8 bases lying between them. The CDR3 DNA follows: TGTGCCAGCAGCTTAGCGGTAGCGGCCTACGAGCAGTACTTC. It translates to CASSLAVAAYEQYF.

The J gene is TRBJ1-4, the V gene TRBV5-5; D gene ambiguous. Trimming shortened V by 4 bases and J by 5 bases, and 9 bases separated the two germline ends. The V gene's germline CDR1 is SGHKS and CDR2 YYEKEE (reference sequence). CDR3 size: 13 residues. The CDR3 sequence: CASSTTANEKLFF. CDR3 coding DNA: TGTGCCAGCAGCACTACCGCCAATGAAAAACTGTTTTTT. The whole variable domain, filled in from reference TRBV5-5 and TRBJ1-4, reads DAGVTQSPTHLIKTRGQQVTLRCSPISGHKSVSWYQQVLGQGPQFIFQYYEKEERGRGNFPDRFSARQFPNYSSELNVNALLLGDSALYLCASSTTANEKLFFGSGTQLSVL.

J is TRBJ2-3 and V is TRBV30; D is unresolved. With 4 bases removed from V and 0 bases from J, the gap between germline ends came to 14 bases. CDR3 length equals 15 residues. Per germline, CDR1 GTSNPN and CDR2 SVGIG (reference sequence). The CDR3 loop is CAWTAGLSSTDTQYF. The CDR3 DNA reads TGTGCCTGGACCGCAGGCCTGTCTAGCACAGATACGCAGTATTTT.

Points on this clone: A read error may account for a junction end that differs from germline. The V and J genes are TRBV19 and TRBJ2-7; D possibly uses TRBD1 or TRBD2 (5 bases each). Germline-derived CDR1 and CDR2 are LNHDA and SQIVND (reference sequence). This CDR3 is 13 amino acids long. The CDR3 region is CASGIGAGYEQYF. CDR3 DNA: TGTGCCAGTGGTATAGGGGCGGGTTACGAGCAGTACTTC. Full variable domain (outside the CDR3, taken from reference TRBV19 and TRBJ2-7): DGGITQSPKYLFRKEGQNVTLSCEQNLNHDAMYWYRQDPGQGLRLIYYSQIVNDFQKGDIAEGYSVSREKKESFPLTVTSAQKNPTAFYLCASGIGAGYEQYFGPGTRLTVT.

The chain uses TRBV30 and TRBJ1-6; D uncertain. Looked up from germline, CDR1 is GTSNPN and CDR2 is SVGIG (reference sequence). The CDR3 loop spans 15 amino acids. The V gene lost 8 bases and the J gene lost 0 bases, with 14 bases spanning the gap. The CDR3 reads CALAGRSSYNSPLHF. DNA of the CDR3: TGTGCCCTTGCGGGGAGGAGCTCCTATAATTCACCCCTCCACTTT.

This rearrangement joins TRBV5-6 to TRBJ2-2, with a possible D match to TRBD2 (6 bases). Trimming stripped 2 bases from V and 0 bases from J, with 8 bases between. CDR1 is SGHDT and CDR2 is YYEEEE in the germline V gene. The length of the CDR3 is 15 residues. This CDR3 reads CASSFGTPNTGELFF. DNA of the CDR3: TGTGCCAGCAGCTTCGGGACTCCGAACACCGGGGAGCTGTTTTTT.

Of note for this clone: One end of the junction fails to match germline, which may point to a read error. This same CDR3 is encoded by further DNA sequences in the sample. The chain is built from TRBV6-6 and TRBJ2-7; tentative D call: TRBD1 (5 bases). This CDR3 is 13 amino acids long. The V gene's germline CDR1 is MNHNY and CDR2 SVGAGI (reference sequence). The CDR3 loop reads CASSPDSPYEQYF. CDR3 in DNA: TGTGCCAGCAGCCCTGACAGTCCCTATGAGCAGTACTTC.